The rows below give T cell receptor beta chains drawn from one sample of a study of shared clonotypes between healthy human individuals. Profiling relied on immunoSEQ multiplex PCR, and the TCRdb table lists in-frame clones only, not all of them. The data contain fewer than 600,000 clones, around 79% of them seen just once; the ten biggest clones take up under 15%. The sequenced sample was PBMCs. The receptors stem from a woman in her 40s in good health. Some clones in this sample may be carry-over from other donors' samples. CDR3s include the opening cysteine and the closing phenylalanine or tryptophan. Only some rows state a clone size, as once, few, many or a class for expanded clones.

TRBV7-9 | few | CASSKTDPNTEAFF
TRBV2 | NA | CASKSVQETQYF
TRBV2 | NA | CASRGSHGSGIDTQYF
TRBV7-3 | NA | CASSQRTGRLYEQYF
TRBV5-4 | NA | CASSLSGAETQYF
TRBV28 | NA | CASTLGSGYTF
TRBV18 | NA | CASSPPGQDYYEQYF
TRBV28 | NA | CASSGRRSSSYNEQFF
TRBV25-1 | NA | CASSRNEGEAFF
TRBV28 | NA | CASSVGHSSNEQFF
TRBV20-1 | NA | CSARSRYEQYF
TRBV6-5 | few | CASSYSRGHYTEAFF
TRBV13 | NA | CASRPQGRGTDTQYF
TRBV7-3 | NA | CASSLTGTSGRASQFF
TRBV18 | NA | CVSSRSGQWTSNQPQHF
TRBV15 | NA | CATSRRGTVTYEQYF
TRBV18 | few | CASSPKGNLASYEQYF
TRBV19 | NA | CASSMSWGAGGTEAFF
TRBV30 | NA | CASNLRDVNEKLFF
TRBV7-3 | NA | CASSSAGVGNSPLHF
TRBV4-1 | NA | CASSSRGLADYEQYF
TRBV5-1 | NA | CASSLDGTGGEQYF
TRBV2 | NA | CASRVAGGLTDTQYF
TRBV9 | NA | CASSVGDGPKNIQYF
TRBV6-1 | NA | CASSVRGDREYEQYF
TRBV28 | few | CASSLGASGSWYEQYF
TRBV2 | NA | CASVGREGEKLFF
TRBV5-5 | NA | CASSLGDFSTDTQYF
TRBV18 | few | CASSPYEGRNEKLFF
TRBV6-6 | few | CASRSTGEDYGYTF
TRBV19 | NA | CADPGQGKNKGNNQPQHF
TRBV28 | NA | CASSFEARTYEQYF
TRBV15 | NA | CATSRDRSSGTNEQFF
TRBV4-2 | NA | CASSQDWGSGITQYF
TRBV5-6 | NA | CASSYGGTEAFF
TRBV7-3 | NA | CASSSTSTGELFF
TRBV5-1 | NA | CASRTGPQETQYF
TRBV6-5 | NA | CASSLAGAAYNEQFF
TRBV4-1 | NA | CASSQSGRGGETQYF
TRBV5-1 | NA | CASSYEGATNEKLFF
TRBV10-3 | NA | CAISDGASANTGELFF
TRBV5-1 | few | CASSLPRAGRSVLTEAFF
TRBV6-1 | NA | CASSPGPSNQPQHF
TRBV6-6 | NA | CARSVAGEFEQYF